These T cell receptor beta chains were read from a single sample in a study of spatial heterogeneity in lung cancer. TCRdb processed the 5' RACE reads anew with MiXCR; each CDR3 protein has one entry. The table includes 110,000 or so distinct CDR3 sequences, under 14% detected once. Sequenced material: PBMCs, taken at follow-up. The source of these receptors is a female donor with early-stage non-small cell lung cancer. The CDR3 runs from the conserved cysteine through the conserved F or W. A D gene is named only where the DNA matches it firmly. Expanded clones are given a class, and other clones once, few, many or no size at all.

v_gene	abundance	j_gene	d_gene	CDR3aa	CDR3nt
TRBV3-1	many	TRBJ2-4	NA	CASSQGGLAKNIQYF	TGTGCCAGCAGCCAAGGGGGACTAGCCAAAAACATTCAGTACTTC
TRBV7-2	NA	TRBJ2-3	TRBD2	CASSFQAGSTDTQYF	TGTGCCAGCAGCTTCCAAGCGGGAAGCACAGATACGCAGTATTTT
TRBV28	few	TRBJ2-7	TRBD1	CASSSGQGNEQYF	TGTGCCAGCAGTTCGGGACAGGGGAACGAGCAGTACTTC
TRBV2	many	TRBJ1-1	NA	CASSERGRLNTEAFF	TGTGCCAGCAGTGAACGGGGCCGACTGAACACTGAAGCTTTCTTT
TRBV5-6	many	TRBJ2-1	TRBD2	CASSLNGDGGFYNEQFF	TGTGCCAGCAGCTTGAACGGAGACGGGGGGTTTTACAATGAGCAGTTCTTC
TRBV2	few	TRBJ2-3	TRBD2	CASGTSGKEDTQYF	TGTGCCAGTGGGACTAGCGGGAAAGAAGATACGCAGTATTTT
TRBV7-3	NA	TRBJ2-7	TRBD2	CASSLGLDSGEQYF	TGTGCCAGCAGCTTGGGACTAGATTCGGGCGAGCAGTACTTC
TRBV28	few	TRBJ2-1	NA	CASSLPLVSEQFF	TGTGCCAGCAGTTTACCCCTCGTTTCTGAGCAGTTCTTC
TRBV3-1	few	TRBJ2-1	TRBD2	CASRPRGRDYNEQFF	TGTGCCAGCAGACCCCGCGGGAGAGATTACAATGAGCAGTTCTTC
TRBV19	few	TRBJ1-1	NA	CASRDRGLSNTEAFF	TGTGCCAGTAGAGACAGAGGTCTCTCGAACACTGAAGCTTTCTTT
TRBV6-1	NA	TRBJ2-5	NA	CASSALAHQETQYF	TGTGCCAGCAGTGCCCTAGCGCACCAAGAGACCCAGTACTTC
TRBV6-5	NA	TRBJ2-6	TRBD1	CASSYSTGMRGANVLTF	TGTGCCAGCAGTTACTCGACAGGGATGAGGGGGGCCAACGTCCTGACTTTC
TRBV18	NA	TRBJ2-2	NA	CASSPPAVRTGELFF	TGTGCCAGCTCACCACCGGCGGTGCGCACCGGGGAGCTGTTTTTT
TRBV12-3/TRBV12-4	many	TRBJ2-3	NA	CASSFPFTTDTQYF	TGTGCCAGCAGTTTTCCCTTCACCACAGATACGCAGTATTTT
TRBV28	many	TRBJ2-5	NA	CASSPSRKSRETQYF	TGTGCCAGCAGCCCCTCAAGGAAGTCCCGGGAGACCCAGTACTTC